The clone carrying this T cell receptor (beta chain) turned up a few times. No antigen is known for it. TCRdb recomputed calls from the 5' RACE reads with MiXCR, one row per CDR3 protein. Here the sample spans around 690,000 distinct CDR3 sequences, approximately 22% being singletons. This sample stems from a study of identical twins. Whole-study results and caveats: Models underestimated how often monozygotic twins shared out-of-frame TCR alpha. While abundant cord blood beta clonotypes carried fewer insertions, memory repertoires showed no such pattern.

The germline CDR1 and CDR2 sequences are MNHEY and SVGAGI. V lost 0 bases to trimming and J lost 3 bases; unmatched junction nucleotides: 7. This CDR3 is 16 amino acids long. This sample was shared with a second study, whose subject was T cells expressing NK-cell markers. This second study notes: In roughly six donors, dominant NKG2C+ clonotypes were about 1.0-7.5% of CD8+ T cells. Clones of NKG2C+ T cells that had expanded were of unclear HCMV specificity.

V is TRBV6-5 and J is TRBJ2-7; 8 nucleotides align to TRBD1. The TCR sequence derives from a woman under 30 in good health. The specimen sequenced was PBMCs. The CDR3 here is CASSYSRTGIVYEQYF. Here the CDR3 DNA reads TGTGCCAGCAGTTACTCCCGGACAGGGATAGTCTACGAGCAGTACTTC.